This T cell receptor beta chain was documented in a study of PD-L1 blockade in urothelial cancer. As for the study in general: Chemotherapy regimens numbering 0 to 3 had been given to patients.

Germline V CDR1 and CDR2: SGDLS, YYNGEE. V lost 4 bases and J 2 bases, leaving 12 bases between the germline ends. The CDR3 covers 14 residues. The time point here: pretreatment peripheral blood. The authors spiked synthetic TCR analog templates into each PCR. The protocol was immunoSEQ multiplex PCR, while the TCRdb copy is restricted to in-frame clones and leaves out a portion. The sample contains about 86,000 clones, more than 70% of which appear only once. The sample in question was PBMCs, obtained around atezolizumab (anti-PD-L1) treatment. The TCR comes from a man in his 60s with urothelial cancer. The chain uses TRBV9 and TRBJ2-5; a possible D gene is TRBD1 (6 bases). CDR3: CASSPRTAQETQYF. The CDR3 nucleotides are TGTGCCAGCAGCCCACGGACAGCACAAGAGACCCAGTACTTC.